This TCR beta chain was captured in a study of beta chain features in type 1 diabetes. Study-level results: Unsettled here was the matter of whether HLA type influences TCRB rearrangement. Across all four CD4+ subsets, people with type 1 diabetes showed modestly shorter TCRB CDR3s. Type 1 diabetes patients had VDJ junctions that carried fewer insertions and more deletions. In the patient group, naive, central memory and Treg TCRB repertoires seemed more alike than in the healthy donor group.

Germline V CDR1 and CDR2: MNHNS, SASEGT. The CDR3 extends over 13 amino acids. Trimming removed 0 bases at V and 7 bases at J, with 7 bases between. Each of the CD4+ naive, central memory, regulatory and stem cell-like memory populations was sorted via CD45RO/CCR7/CD25/CD127/CD95/CD27. A remark on this clone: Its antigen is unknown.

The sequenced template was cDNA made from the entire isolated RNA. Sequenced by immunoSEQ multiplex PCR; TCRdb stores in-frame clones only, minus some. The repertoire holds approximately 730,000 clones, with 13% as singletons. The sample was naive CD4+ T cells from blood. V usage is TRBV6-1 and J usage is TRBJ1-5; D is ambiguous. The source of this sequence is a man aged 18 to 29 with type 1 diabetes. The CDR3 region is CASSEASGQPQHF. Here the CDR3 DNA reads TGTGCCAGCAGTGAAGCGAGCGGGCAGCCCCAGCATTTT.